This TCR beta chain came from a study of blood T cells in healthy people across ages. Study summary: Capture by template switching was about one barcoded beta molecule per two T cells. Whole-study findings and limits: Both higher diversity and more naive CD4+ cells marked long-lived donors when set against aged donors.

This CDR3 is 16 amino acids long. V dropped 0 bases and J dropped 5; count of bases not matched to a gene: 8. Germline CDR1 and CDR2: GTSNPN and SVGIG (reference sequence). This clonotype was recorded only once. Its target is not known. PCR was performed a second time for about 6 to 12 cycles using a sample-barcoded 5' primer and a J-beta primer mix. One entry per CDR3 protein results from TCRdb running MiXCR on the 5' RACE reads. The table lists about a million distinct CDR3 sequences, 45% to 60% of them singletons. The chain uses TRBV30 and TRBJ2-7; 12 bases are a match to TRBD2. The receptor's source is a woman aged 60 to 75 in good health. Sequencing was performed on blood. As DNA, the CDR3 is TGTGCCTGGAGTGTGCTAGCGGGAGGGTACTTAAACGAGCAGTACTTC. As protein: CAWSVLAGGYLNEQYF.